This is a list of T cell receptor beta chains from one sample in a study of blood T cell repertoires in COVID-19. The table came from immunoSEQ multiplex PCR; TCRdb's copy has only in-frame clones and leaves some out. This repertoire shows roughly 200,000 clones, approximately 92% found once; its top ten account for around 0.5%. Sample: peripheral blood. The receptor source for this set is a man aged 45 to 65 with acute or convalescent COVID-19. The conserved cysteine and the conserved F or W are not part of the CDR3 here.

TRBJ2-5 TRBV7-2 ASSYDRTQETQY
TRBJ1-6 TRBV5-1 ASSLERTANSPLH
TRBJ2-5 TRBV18 ASSPGQEETQY
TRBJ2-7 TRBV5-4 ASSPMTSGSYEQY
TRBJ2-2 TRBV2 ASRPGTNTGELF
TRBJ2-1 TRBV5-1 ASSLELLAGGVNEQF
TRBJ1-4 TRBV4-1 ASSHLTWDSEKLF
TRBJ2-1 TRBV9 ASSVATTGVNNEQF
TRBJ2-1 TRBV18 ASSTGTGLLSSNEQF
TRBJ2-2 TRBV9 ASSVDTGKASGGELF
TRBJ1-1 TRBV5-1 ASSVPGQMNTEAF
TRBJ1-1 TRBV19 ASSIGGPDTEAF
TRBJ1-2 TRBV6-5 ASSYGDRVGYT
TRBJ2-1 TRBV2 ASSEGLAGYNEQF
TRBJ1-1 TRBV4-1 ASSQVGTIEAF
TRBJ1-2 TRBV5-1 ASSLEQANYGYT
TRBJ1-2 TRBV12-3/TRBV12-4 ASSPAQGNGYT
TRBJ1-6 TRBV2 ASRRDNSPLH
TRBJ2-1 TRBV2 ASNPLAGVSNEQF
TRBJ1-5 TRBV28 ASTPAYLNQPQH
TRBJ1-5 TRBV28 ASRTDSNQPQH
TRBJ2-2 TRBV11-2 ASSLSAGTGELF
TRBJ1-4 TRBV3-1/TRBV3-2 ASSPGATNEKLF
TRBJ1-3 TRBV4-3 ASSQEGRRMDGNTIY
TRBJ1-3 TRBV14 ASSQAGSGNTIY